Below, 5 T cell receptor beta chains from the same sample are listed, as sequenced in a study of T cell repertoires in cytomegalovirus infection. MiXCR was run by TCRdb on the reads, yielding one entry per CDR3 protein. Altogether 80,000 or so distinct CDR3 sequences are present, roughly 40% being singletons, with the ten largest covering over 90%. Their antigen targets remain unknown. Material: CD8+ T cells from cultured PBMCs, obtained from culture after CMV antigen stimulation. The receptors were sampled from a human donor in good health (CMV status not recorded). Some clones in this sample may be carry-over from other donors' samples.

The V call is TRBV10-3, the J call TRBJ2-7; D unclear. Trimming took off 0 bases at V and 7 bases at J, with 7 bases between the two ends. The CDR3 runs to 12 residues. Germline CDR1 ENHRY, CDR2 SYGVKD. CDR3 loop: CAISESQVEQYF. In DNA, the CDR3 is TGTGCCATCAGTGAGTCGCAGGTTGAGCAGTACTTC.

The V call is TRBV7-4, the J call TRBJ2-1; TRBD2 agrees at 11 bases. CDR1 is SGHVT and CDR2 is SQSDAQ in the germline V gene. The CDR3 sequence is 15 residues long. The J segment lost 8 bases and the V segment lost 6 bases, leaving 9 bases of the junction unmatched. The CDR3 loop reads CASRTLAGGLDEQFF. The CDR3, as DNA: TGTGCCAGCAGGACTCTAGCGGGGGGCCTCGATGAGCAGTTCTTC.

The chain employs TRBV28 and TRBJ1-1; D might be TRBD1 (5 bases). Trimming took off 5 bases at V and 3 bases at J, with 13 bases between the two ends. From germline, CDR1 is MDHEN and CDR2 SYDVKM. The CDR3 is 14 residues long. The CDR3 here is CASSTLGRDTEAFF. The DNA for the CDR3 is TGTGCCAGCAGTACCCTGGGGCGGGACACTGAAGCTTTCTTT.

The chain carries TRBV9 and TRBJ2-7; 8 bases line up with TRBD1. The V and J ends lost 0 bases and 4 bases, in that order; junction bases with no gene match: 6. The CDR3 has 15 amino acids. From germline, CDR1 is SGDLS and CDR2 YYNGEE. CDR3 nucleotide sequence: TGTGCCAGCAGCGTAGAAACAGGGGGGTCATACGAGCAGTACTTC. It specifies CASSVETGGSYEQYF.

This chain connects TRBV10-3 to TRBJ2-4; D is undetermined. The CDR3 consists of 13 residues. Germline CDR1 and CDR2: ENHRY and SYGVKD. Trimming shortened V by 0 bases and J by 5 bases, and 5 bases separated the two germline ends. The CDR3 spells CAISESLENIQYF. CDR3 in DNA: TGTGCCATCAGTGAGTCGTTAGAAAACATTCAGTACTTC.